This entry lists 22 T cell receptor beta chains sequenced from one sample in a study of blood T cells in healthy people across ages. Together with a sample-barcoded 5' primer, a J-beta primer mix was included in a second PCR lasting about 7 to 12 cycles. A single record per CDR3 protein comes from TCRdb applying MiXCR to the 5' RACE reads. The data hold around 1.5 million distinct CDR3 sequences, with 42% observed a single time. Input material: blood. These receptors came from a woman under 30 in good health.

The chain links TRBV4-2 to TRBJ2-5, with 10 bases matching TRBD1. The trim removed 11 bases at V and 11 bases at J, leaving 11 bases unmatched. Germline lookup yields CDR1 LGHNA and CDR2 YNFKEQ. The CDR3 totals 12 residues. CDR3 sequence (DNA): TGTGCCGCCCGAGGGACAGGGGAAGAGCAGTACTTC. It specifies CAARGTGEEQYF.

About this clonotype: A junction end diverges from the germline sequence, so it may reflect a read error. The chain joins TRBV20-1 to TRBJ2-1, with D tentatively TRBD1 or TRBD2 (6 bases each). Germline values: CDR1 DFQATT, CDR2 SNEGSKA (reference sequence). The CDR3 contains 15 residues. Here the CDR3 DNA reads TGCAGTGCTAGAGGGTCGGGGGCCGGCTACAAGGAGCAGTTCTTC. It codes for CSARGSGAGYKEQFF.

This clonotype has only a few counts. This sequence joins TRBV6-6 and TRBJ2-7; D possibly corresponds to TRBD2 (5 bases). The V gene's germline CDR1 is MNHNY and CDR2 SVGAGI (reference sequence). The CDR3 totals 15 residues. V dropped 0 bases and J dropped 2 bases, with 11 bases sitting between them. DNA of the CDR3: TGTGCCAGCAGTTACTCGGGAGCCAGAACCTACGAGCAGTACTTC. Its translation: CASSYSGARTYEQYF.

The chain uses TRBV12-3 or TRBV12-4 and TRBJ1-6; D unresolved. Trimming took off 5 bases at V and 16 bases at J, with 18 bases between the two ends. The CDR3 contains 13 residues. CDR3 coding DNA: TGTGCCAGCAGTCTAGGACCCCGAGGCTCTCTCCACTTT. Its translation: CASSLGPRGSLHF.

The rearrangement uses TRBV15 and TRBJ2-2, with D unclear. Germline loops: CDR1 LNHNV, CDR2 YYDKDF (reference sequence). The CDR3 sequence is 14 residues long. Trimming removed 1 base at V and 4 bases at J, with 7 bases between. This CDR3 reads CATSRGVSTGELFF. Written as DNA, the CDR3 is TGTGCCACCAGCAGAGGTGTAAGCACCGGGGAGCTGTTTTTT.

This clonotype showed up just a few times. The rearrangement joins TRBV20-1 to TRBJ1-2; unclear D gene. Trimming cost V 3 bases and J 1 base, with 15 bases left between them. CDR1 is DFQATT, CDR2 SNEGSKA, per germline (reference sequence). CDR3 length: 15 residues. Here the CDR3 DNA reads TGCAGTGCTAGTGGACGGGCGGGGATTAACTATGGCTACACCTTC. Protein: CSASGRAGINYGYTF.

The rearrangement links TRBV25-1 to TRBJ1-2, with TRBD1 matching 7 bases. The CDR3 runs to 15 residues. The germline V gene encodes CDR1 MGHDK and CDR2 SYGVNS. V lost 5 bases and J lost 1; bases outside the gene matches: 7. The chain's CDR3 is CASSSGTVFNYGYTF. The CDR3 nucleotides are TGTGCCAGCAGTTCCGGGACAGTGTTTAACTATGGCTACACCTTC.

This clonotype appeared a few times. This rearrangement joins TRBV5-5 to TRBJ2-1; D call uncertain. V lost 3 bases to trimming and J lost 4 bases, with 17 bases between them. In germline, CDR1 is SGHKS, CDR2 YYEKEE (reference sequence). The CDR3 is 16 amino acids. The CDR3 protein is CASSYSRTRAYNEQFF. DNA of the CDR3: TGTGCCAGCAGCTACTCCAGAACCCGGGCATACAATGAGCAGTTCTTC.

This clonotype was observed at least ten times. The chain employs TRBV29-1 and TRBJ2-3; D is unclear. Deletions cut 6 bases from V and 2 bases from J, with 15 bases between. The CDR3 has 14 residues. Germline V gives CDR1 SQVTM, CDR2 ANQGSEA. The CDR3 region is CSVDLGVTTDTQYF. The DNA for the CDR3 is TGCAGCGTAGACCTAGGAGTGACCACAGATACGCAGTATTTT.

The chain is built from TRBV7-2 and TRBJ1-1; tentatively, D is TRBD1 (5 bases). V shed 7 bases and J shed 4 bases, with 16 bases lying between them. CDR1 is SGHTA, CDR2 FQGNSA, per germline. The CDR3 covers 14 residues. CDR3 protein: CASNYRQPGTEAFF. CDR3 sequence (DNA): TGTGCCAGCAACTACCGACAGCCGGGCACTGAAGCTTTCTTT.

The J gene is TRBJ1-2, the V gene TRBV6-6; maybe TRBD1 (6 bases). Germline lookup yields CDR1 MNHNY and CDR2 SVGAGI (reference sequence). V was trimmed by 0 bases and J by 4 bases, leaving 12 bases between them. This CDR3 has 15 amino acids. The CDR3 spells CASSYSQGWSYGYTF. The CDR3, as DNA: TGTGCCAGCAGTTACTCACAGGGTTGGTCCTATGGCTACACCTTC.

This clonotype turned up a few times. J is TRBJ2-5 and V is TRBV5-1; TRBD2 matches 8 bases. The CDR3 is 16 amino acids. The junction had 15 bases not matched to a gene; V was cut back by 0 bases and J by 11 bases. Germline V CDR1 and CDR2: SGHRS, YFSETQ. CDR3 DNA sequence: TGCGCCAGCAGCTTGGGCGAGCGGGGGATATACAATGAGCAGTACTTC. It translates to CASSLGERGIYNEQYF.

There are many counts of this clonotype. The genes are TRBV20-1 and TRBJ1-6; unclear D gene. The CDR3 covers 13 residues. V was clipped by 3 bases and J by 8 bases, with 11 bases between them. Germline V gene data show CDR1 as DFQATT and CDR2 as SNEGSKA (reference sequence). The CDR3 spells CSARKGTDSPLHF. Written as DNA, the CDR3 is TGCAGTGCTAGGAAGGGCACGGATTCACCCCTCCACTTT.

The DNA for the CDR3 is TGTGCCAGCAGCTTAGATCGACAGGCCGAGCAGTACTTC. Translating gives CASSLDRQAEQYF. This sequence joins TRBV11-2 and TRBJ2-4, with a possible D match to TRBD1 (6 bases). The J call may be faulty, since TRBJ2-7 better matches the DNA end. CDR3 length: 13 amino acids. Germline CDR1 is SGHAT and CDR2 is FQNNGV.

Only a few counts were recorded for this clonotype. J is TRBJ2-3 and V is TRBV7-2; TRBD2 matches at 8 bases. Trimming cost V 4 bases and J 2 bases; bases outside gene matches: 8. Germline CDR1 and CDR2: SGHTA and FQGNSA. The CDR3 extends over 16 amino acids. The CDR3 nucleotides are TGTGCCAGCAGCTCGACTAGCGTGGCCTACACAGATACGCAGTATTTT. This translates into CASSSTSVAYTDTQYF.

Comments on this clonotype: A read error is possible here, since a much larger clone lies one base away. The chain couples TRBV25-1 to TRBJ2-5, with 16 bases that match TRBD2. This CDR3 has 15 residues. V lost 4 bases to trimming and J lost 11 bases; unmatched junction nucleotides: 7. Germline V lookup: CDR1 MGHDK, CDR2 SYGVNS. The CDR3 sequence: CASSAGTSGRDKQYF. In DNA, the CDR3 is TGTGCCAGCAGTGCGGGGACTAGCGGGAGGGACAAGCAGTACTTC.

V and J are TRBV28 and TRBJ2-7; D may match TRBD1 or TRBD2 (5 bases each). The CDR3 has 15 residues. The germline V gene encodes CDR1 MDHEN and CDR2 SYDVKM. Deletions cut 6 bases from V and 0 bases from J, with 15 bases between. CDR3 in amino acids: CASSRGSVGSYEQYF. As DNA, the CDR3 is TGTGCCAGCAGCCGGGGCTCTGTGGGCTCCTACGAGCAGTACTTC.

The gene calls are TRBV28 and TRBJ2-2; D tentatively reads TRBD1 or TRBD2 (6 bases each). Germline loops: CDR1 MDHEN, CDR2 SYDVKM. Trimming removed 1 base at V and 6 bases at J, with 15 bases between. The CDR3 sequence is 16 residues long. The CDR3 DNA follows: TGTGCCAGCAGTTTATATTCGGGGGCGGTCGCCGGGGAGCTGTTTTTT. This gives the protein CASSLYSGAVAGELFF.

The chain combines TRBV4-1 with TRBJ1-5; D may be TRBD1 (6 bases). The ends were cut back, 4 bases at V and 6 bases at J, with 13 bases in the middle. CDR1 and CDR2 from the germline V gene are MGHRA and YSYEKL. The CDR3 has 14 residues. The CDR3 sequence: CASSRPGEFQPQHF. The CDR3 nucleotides are TGCGCCAGCAGCCGACCAGGGGAATTTCAGCCCCAGCATTTT.

The rearrangement links TRBV20-1 to TRBJ1-4; D remains ambiguous. V was pared by 6 bases and J by 0 bases, with 2 bases between. The CDR3 contains 11 residues. Germline CDR1 is DFQATT and CDR2 is SNEGSKA (reference sequence). The CDR3 sequence is CSAATNEKLFF. The CDR3 nucleotides read TGCAGTGCGGCAACTAATGAAAAACTGTTTTTT.

The chain carries TRBV20-1 and TRBJ2-4, with D perhaps TRBD1 (5 bases). Near its end, the DNA agrees better with TRBJ2-5, so the J call may be wrong. CDR1 is DFQATT, CDR2 SNEGSKA, per germline (reference sequence). The CDR3 consists of 14 residues. In nucleotides, the CDR3 is TGCAGTGCTAGAAATACGACAGTTAAGAAGACCCAGTACTTC. Its protein is CSARNTTVKKTQYF.

This clonotype was counted a few times. The chain joins TRBV4-1 to TRBJ1-2; D uncertain. V was clipped by 7 bases and J by 8 bases, with 20 bases between them. The CDR3 totals 14 residues. The V gene's germline CDR1 is MGHRA and CDR2 YSYEKL. CDR3 amino acids: CASTPTVPSRGYTF. The CDR3 bases are TGCGCCAGCACCCCTACAGTACCCTCGAGGGGCTACACCTTC.